Below are 21 T cell receptor beta chains sequenced from a single sample in a study of blood T cell repertoires in COVID-19. Using immunoSEQ multiplex PCR, the repertoire was profiled, and TCRdb retains in-frame clones only, with some absent. The sample yields approximately 69,000 clones, 79% seen once. Input material: peripheral blood. These TCRs come from a man aged 60-69 years with acute or convalescent COVID-19.

This clone appeared once. The chain combines TRBV4-2 with TRBJ2-2; TRBD2 agrees at 7 bases. Germline CDR1 reads LGHNA; CDR2 reads YNFKEQ. This CDR3 has 18 amino acids. Germline trimming cut 0 bases from V and 5 bases from J; bases unmatched to any gene: 12. This CDR3 reads CASSQDRTGTTYTGELFF. In nucleotides, the CDR3 is TGTGCCAGCAGCCAAGATCGAACCGGGACTACCTATACCGGGGAGCTGTTTTTT.

This chain joins TRBV11-2 and TRBJ1-5; D unclear. V lost 5 bases and J 1 base, leaving 12 bases between the germline ends. This CDR3 region has 15 residues. Germline V gene sequence: CDR1 SGHAT, CDR2 FQNNGV. The CDR3 region has the DNA TGTGCCAGCAGCCTCGCTGCGGGGAGCAATCAGCCCCAGCATTTT. This gives the protein CASSLAAGSNQPQHF.

About this clone: Within the sample, other DNA sequences also encode this same CDR3. The chain has TRBV4-3 and TRBJ1-5; 7 bases agree with TRBD1. Germline trimming cut 0 bases from V and 2 bases from J; bases unmatched to any gene: 1. CDR1 is LGHNA, CDR2 YSLEER, per germline. The CDR3 runs 15 residues. CDR3 region: CASSQDGQGNQPQHF. The CDR3 coding sequence is TGCGCCAGCAGCCAAGACGGACAGGGCAATCAGCCCCAGCATTTT.

This chain uses TRBV19 with TRBJ2-4; D is undetermined. Trimming took off 1 base at V and 1 base at J, with 2 bases between the two ends. Germline CDR1 LNHDA, CDR2 SQIVND (reference sequence). The CDR3 has 13 residues. The CDR3 coding sequence is TGTGCCAGTAGTATAGCGGCCAAAAACATTCAGTACTTC. It codes for CASSIAAKNIQYF.

The chain is built from TRBV6-6 and TRBJ1-1, with 7 nucleotides matching TRBD1. Germline values: CDR1 MNHNY, CDR2 SVGAGI (reference sequence). Trimming removed 6 bases from V and 3 bases from J; junction bases left unmatched: 13. This CDR3 has 16 residues. CDR3 nucleotides: TGTGCCAGCAGCAAAAGACAGGGTTCGGGGGACACTGAAGCTTTCTTT. Encoded protein: CASSKRQGSGDTEAFF.

This rearrangement joins TRBV5-8 to TRBJ1-6; TRBD1 matches at 7 bases. This CDR3 is 16 amino acids long. V shed 4 bases, J shed 6 bases, and the junction held 10 bases outside the gene matches. Germline assignment: CDR1 SGHTS and CDR2 YDEGEE. The CDR3 loop is CASSRERGHSNSPLHF. CDR3 coding DNA: TGTGCCAGCAGCCGAGAGAGGGGGCATAGTAATTCACCCCTCCACTTT. Complete variable domain (other parts from reference TRBV5-8 and TRBJ1-6): EAGVTQSPTHLIKTRGQQATLRCSPISGHTSVYWYQQALGLGLQFLLWYDEGEERNRGNFPPRFSGRQFPNYSSELNVNALELEDSALYLCASSRERGHSNSPLHFGNGTRLTVT.

The rearrangement uses TRBV5-1 and TRBJ2-5, with D possibly matching TRBD1 (6 bases). The V gene's germline CDR1 is SGHRS and CDR2 YFSETQ. This CDR3 has 16 residues. Trimming shortened V by 1 base and J by 5 bases, and 18 bases separated the two germline ends. CDR3 protein: CASSLSGTLVGETQYF. CDR3 coding DNA: TGCGCCAGCAGCTTGTCGGGGACACTAGTAGGGGAGACCCAGTACTTC.

The gene calls are TRBV6-4 and TRBJ1-2; TRBD1 aligns across 8 bases. Trimming removed 4 bases from V and 8 bases from J; junction bases left unmatched: 12. Germline CDR1 is MRHNA and CDR2 is SNTAGT. This CDR3 spans 15 amino acids. The CDR3 sequence is CASSASGQAMVGYTF. The CDR3 bases are TGTGCCAGCAGTGCCTCGGGACAGGCGATGGTGGGCTACACCTTC.

The chain carries TRBV5-1 and TRBJ1-6; D is undetermined. The CDR3 has 16 residues. V gave up 0 bases and J gave up 6 bases, with 13 bases separating them. Germline V gives CDR1 SGHRS, CDR2 YFSETQ. The CDR3 coding sequence is TGCGCCAGCAGCTTGGTTTCGGGAGAGGGTAATTCACCCCTCCACTTT. This encodes CASSLVSGEGNSPLHF.

The chain uses TRBV16 and TRBJ2-2; D ambiguous. V lost 2 bases and J 2 bases, leaving 3 bases between the germline ends. Germline CDR1 reads KGHSY; CDR2 reads FQNENV. The CDR3 runs to 13 residues. Here the CDR3 reads CASSQHNTGELFF. CDR3 in DNA: TGTGCCAGCAGCCAACATAACACCGGGGAGCTGTTTTTT. Based on the CDR3 plus reference TRBV16 and TRBJ2-2, the full variable domain is GEEVAQTPKHLVRGEGQKAKLYCAPIKGHSYVFWYQQVLKNEFKFLISFQNENVFDETGMPKERFSAKCLPNSPCSLEIQATKLEDSAVYFCASSQHNTGELFFGEGSRLTVL.

The chain uses TRBV13 and TRBJ2-1, with 7 bases fitting TRBD1. The J segment lost 3 bases and the V segment lost 6 bases, leaving 8 bases of the junction unmatched. Germline-derived CDR1 and CDR2 are PRHDT and FYEKMQ (reference sequence). This CDR3 is 15 amino acids long. CDR3 loop: CASRMDRSGYNEQFF. The DNA of the CDR3 is TGTGCCAGCAGAATGGACAGGTCCGGCTACAATGAGCAGTTCTTC.

V is TRBV19 and J is TRBJ2-7; the match to TRBD1 covers 7 bases. This CDR3 is built from 14 residues. CDR1 is LNHDA, CDR2 SQIVND, per germline (reference sequence). Germline trimming cut 5 bases from V and 0 bases from J; bases unmatched to any gene: 4. CDR3 protein: CASSQDRDSYEQYF. The DNA of the CDR3 is TGTGCCAGTAGTCAAGACAGGGACTCCTACGAGCAGTACTTC.

This clone was observed a handful of times. V usage is TRBV27 and J usage is TRBJ1-4, with D perhaps matching TRBD1 (6 bases). The CDR3 loop spans 13 amino acids. Per the germline V gene, CDR1 is MNHEY and CDR2 is SMNVEV (reference sequence). The ends were cut back, 3 bases at V and 7 bases at J, with 9 bases in the middle. This chain's CDR3 is CASSFAGAEKLFF. The DNA of the CDR3 is TGTGCCAGCAGTTTCGCAGGGGCTGAAAAACTGTTTTTT.

The V and J genes are TRBV5-1 and TRBJ1-2; D is unclear. CDR3 length: 13 residues. The V and J ends lost 0 bases and 0 bases respectively, with 3 bases between them. Per germline, CDR1 SGHRS and CDR2 YFSETQ. CDR3 loop: CASSLATNYGYTF. Written as DNA, the CDR3 is TGCGCCAGCAGCTTGGCAACTAACTATGGCTACACCTTC.

This clone was seen a handful of times. V and J are TRBV5-1 and TRBJ1-6; the D is unclear. CDR1 and CDR2 (germline): SGHRS, YFSETQ. Trimming shortened V by 0 bases and J by 10 bases, and 8 bases separated the two germline ends. This CDR3 region has 13 residues. The CDR3 protein is CASSLEYISPLHF. DNA of the CDR3: TGCGCCAGCAGCTTGGAGTACATCTCACCCCTCCACTTT.

The gene calls are TRBV27 and TRBJ1-2; 10 nucleotides match TRBD1. V trimming: 3 bases; J trimming: 3 bases; junction bases outside the gene matches: 7. CDR3 length equals 16 residues. Per the germline V gene, CDR1 is MNHEY and CDR2 is SMNVEV (reference sequence). DNA of the CDR3: TGTGCCAGCAGTTTCCTCGGACAGGGGGTAGACTATGGCTACACCTTC. Protein sequence: CASSFLGQGVDYGYTF.

This chain connects TRBV4-2 to TRBJ1-4; D possibly corresponds to TRBD1 (5 bases). The ends were cut back, 1 base at V and 7 bases at J, with 16 bases in the middle. The CDR3 has 16 residues. Germline lookup yields CDR1 LGHNA and CDR2 YNFKEQ. This CDR3 is CASSQGTSRGGEKLFF. The CDR3 DNA is TGTGCCAGCAGCCAAGGGACGTCTCGGGGGGGTGAAAAACTGTTTTTT.

The chain is built from TRBV27 and TRBJ1-2; 12 nucleotides agree with TRBD1. Germline V gene data show CDR1 as MNHEY and CDR2 as SMNVEV (reference sequence). The CDR3 runs to 16 residues. Trimming at V came to 5 bases and at J to 4 bases, leaving 8 bases not matched to a gene. The CDR3 region is CASSGTGGLPLYGYTF. CDR3 sequence (DNA): TGTGCCAGCAGTGGGACAGGGGGCCTTCCACTCTATGGCTACACCTTC.

The genes are TRBV5-1 and TRBJ2-3; 7 nucleotides match TRBD2. This CDR3 has 17 residues. With 4 bases clipped from V and 2 bases from J, the junction kept 13 bases outside the gene matches. Germline loops: CDR1 SGHRS, CDR2 YFSETQ. CDR3 DNA: TGCGCCAGCAGCACTGGCCCCAGACGGGGGGACACAGATACGCAGTATTTT. Translated, it gives CASSTGPRRGDTDTQYF.

The rearrangement uses TRBV3-1 (or the pseudogene TRBV3-2) and TRBJ1-1; no clear D gene. The CDR3 contains 12 residues. V lost 6 bases, J lost 4 bases, and 9 bases lay in between. From germline, CDR1 is LGHDT and CDR2 YNNKEL (reference sequence). CDR3 coding DNA: TGTGCCAGCAGTGTACAGTTCACTGAAGCTTTCTTT. Its translation is CASSVQFTEAFF.

The count of this clone is one. CDR3 residues: CASSPGTGGFEAFF. For the CDR3, the DNA is TGCGCCAGCAGCCCCGGGACAGGGGGTTTTGAAGCTTTCTTT. The chain links TRBV5-1 to TRBJ1-1; 11 bases map to TRBD1. The CDR3 is 14 residues long. V lost 4 bases, J lost 7 bases, and 6 bases stayed unmatched. Germline CDR1 and CDR2: SGHRS and YFSETQ.